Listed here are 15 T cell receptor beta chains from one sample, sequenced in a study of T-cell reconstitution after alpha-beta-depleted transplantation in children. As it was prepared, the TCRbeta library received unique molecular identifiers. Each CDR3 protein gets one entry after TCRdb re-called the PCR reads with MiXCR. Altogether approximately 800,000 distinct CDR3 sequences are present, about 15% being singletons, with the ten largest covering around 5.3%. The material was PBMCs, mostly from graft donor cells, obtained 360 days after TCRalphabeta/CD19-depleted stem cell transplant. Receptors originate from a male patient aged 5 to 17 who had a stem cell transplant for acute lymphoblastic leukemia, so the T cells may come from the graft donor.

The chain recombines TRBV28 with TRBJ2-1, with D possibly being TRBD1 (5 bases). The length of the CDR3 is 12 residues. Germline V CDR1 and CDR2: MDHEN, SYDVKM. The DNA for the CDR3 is TGTGCGACAGATACCTCCTACAATGAGCAGTTCTTC. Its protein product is CATDTSYNEQFF.

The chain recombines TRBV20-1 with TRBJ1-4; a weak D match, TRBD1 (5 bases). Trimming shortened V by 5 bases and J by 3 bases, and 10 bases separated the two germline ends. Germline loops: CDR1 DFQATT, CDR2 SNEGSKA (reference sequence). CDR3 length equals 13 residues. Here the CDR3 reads CSASGDSNEKLFF. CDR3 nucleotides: TGCAGTGCTTCTGGGGACTCTAATGAAAAACTGTTTTTT.

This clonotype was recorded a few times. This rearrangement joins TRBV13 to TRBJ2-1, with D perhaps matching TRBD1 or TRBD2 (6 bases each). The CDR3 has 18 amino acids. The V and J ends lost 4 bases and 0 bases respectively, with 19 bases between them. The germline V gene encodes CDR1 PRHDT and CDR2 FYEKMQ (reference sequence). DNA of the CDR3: TGTGCCAGCAGCTCCTCCGGGGGACAAACGAGCTCCTACAATGAGCAGTTCTTC. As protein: CASSSSGGQTSSYNEQFF.

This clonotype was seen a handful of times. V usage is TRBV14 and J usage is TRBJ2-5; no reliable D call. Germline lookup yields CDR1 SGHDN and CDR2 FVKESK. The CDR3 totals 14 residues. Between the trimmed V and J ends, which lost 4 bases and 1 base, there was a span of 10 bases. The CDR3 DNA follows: TGTGCCAGCAGCCTCTGGGCTGCCCAAGAGACCCAGTACTTC. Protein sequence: CASSLWAAQETQYF.

CDR3 DNA sequence: TGTGCCAGCTCACCTGAGGGCCGGGGCCCGTACGAGCAGTACTTC. Amino acid sequence: CASSPEGRGPYEQYF. The genes are TRBV18 and TRBJ2-7; perhaps D is TRBD1 or TRBD2 (5 bases each). Germline assignment: CDR1 KGHSH and CDR2 LQKENI. V was trimmed by 3 bases and J by 4 bases, leaving 16 bases between them. The CDR3 loop spans 15 amino acids.

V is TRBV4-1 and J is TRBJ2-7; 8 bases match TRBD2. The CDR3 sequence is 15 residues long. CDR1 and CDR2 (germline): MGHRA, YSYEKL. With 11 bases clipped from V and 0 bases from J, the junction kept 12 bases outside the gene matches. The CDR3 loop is CAAGRGSGSSYEQYF. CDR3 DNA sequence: TGCGCCGCCGGCCGAGGGAGCGGGAGCTCCTACGAGCAGTACTTC.

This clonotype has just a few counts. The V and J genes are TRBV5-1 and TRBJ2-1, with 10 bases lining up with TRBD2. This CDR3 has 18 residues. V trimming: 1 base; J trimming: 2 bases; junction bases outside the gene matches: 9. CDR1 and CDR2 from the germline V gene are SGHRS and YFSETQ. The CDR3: CASSLTSGTKLTYNEQFF. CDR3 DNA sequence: TGCGCCAGCAGCTTGACTAGCGGGACAAAGTTAACCTACAATGAGCAGTTCTTC.

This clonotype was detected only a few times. The CDR3 sequence: CASSPLGPTTEAFF. The CDR3 DNA sequence: TGTGCCAGCAGCCCCCTCGGCCCGACCACTGAAGCTTTCTTT. This chain links TRBV3-1 with TRBJ1-1; D remains ambiguous. In germline, CDR1 is LGHDT, CDR2 YNNKEL (reference sequence). The CDR3 is 14 amino acids. V was cut by 4 bases and J by 4 bases, with 13 bases left in between.

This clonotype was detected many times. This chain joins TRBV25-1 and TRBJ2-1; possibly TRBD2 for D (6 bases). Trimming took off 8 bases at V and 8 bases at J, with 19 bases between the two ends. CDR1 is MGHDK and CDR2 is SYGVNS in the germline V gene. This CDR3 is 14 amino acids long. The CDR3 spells CASSRDGRMYEQFF. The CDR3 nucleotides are TGTGCCAGCTCTCGGGACGGGAGAATGTATGAGCAGTTCTTC.

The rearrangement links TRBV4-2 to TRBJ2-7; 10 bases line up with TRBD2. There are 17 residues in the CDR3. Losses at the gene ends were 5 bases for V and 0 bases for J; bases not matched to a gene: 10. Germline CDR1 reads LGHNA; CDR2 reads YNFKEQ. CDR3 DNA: TGTGCCAGCAGCTCCCGATCTAGCGGGGGACCCTCCTACGAGCAGTACTTC. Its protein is CASSSRSSGGPSYEQYF.

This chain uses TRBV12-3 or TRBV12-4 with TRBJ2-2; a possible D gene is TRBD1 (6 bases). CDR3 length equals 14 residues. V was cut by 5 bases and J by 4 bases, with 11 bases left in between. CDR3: CASSPGQLTGELFF. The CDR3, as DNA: TGTGCCAGCAGTCCCGGACAGCTCACCGGGGAGCTGTTTTTT.

The CDR3 DNA reads as TGTGCCAGCAGCCACGGACAGGGGCGCCTTTTCGGGGAGCTGTTTTTT. Amino acid sequence: CASSHGQGRLFGELFF. The rearrangement joins TRBV4-2 to TRBJ2-2, with 9 bases matching TRBD1. Germline V gene data show CDR1 as LGHNA and CDR2 as YNFKEQ. J gave up 7 bases and V 3 bases, and 9 bases lay outside the gene matches. The CDR3 loop spans 16 amino acids.

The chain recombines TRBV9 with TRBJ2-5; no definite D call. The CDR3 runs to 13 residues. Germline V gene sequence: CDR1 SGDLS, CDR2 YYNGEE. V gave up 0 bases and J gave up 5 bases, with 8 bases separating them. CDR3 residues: CASSVGFSETQYF. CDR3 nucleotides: TGTGCCAGCAGCGTAGGATTTTCGGAGACCCAGTACTTC.

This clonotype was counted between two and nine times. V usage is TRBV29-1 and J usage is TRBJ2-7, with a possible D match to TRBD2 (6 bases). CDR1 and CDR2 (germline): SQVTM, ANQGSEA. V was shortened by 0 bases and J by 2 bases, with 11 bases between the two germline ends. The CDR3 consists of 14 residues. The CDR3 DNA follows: TGCAGCGTTGAAGAAATCGGCGGGACCTACGAGCAGTACTTC. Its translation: CSVEEIGGTYEQYF.

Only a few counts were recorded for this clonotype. Here the CDR3 reads CASSLELAWDTQYF. CDR3 DNA sequence: TGCGCCAGCAGCTTGGAGCTAGCATGGGATACGCAGTATTTT. This chain uses TRBV5-1 with TRBJ2-3; D perhaps matches TRBD2 (5 bases). Germline values: CDR1 SGHRS, CDR2 YFSETQ. CDR3 length: 14 residues. V was shortened by 0 bases and J by 6 bases, with 11 bases between the two germline ends.